The clone carrying this T cell receptor beta chain was seen only a few times. The antigen is not known. At one end, the junction sequence differs from germline, possibly due to a read error. Total RNA was extracted from unfractionated whole blood. Individual cDNA molecules received unique molecular identifiers in the library. MiXCR, applied by TCRdb to the 5' RACE reads, yields one record per CDR3 protein. The sample lists 130,000 or so distinct CDR3 sequences, roughly 4% occurring once. The sample belongs to a study of human T cells and chemical hapten exposure. In the study overall: Among samples, TCR yields varied mainly because of small differences in pooled library volume. Whole-study results and caveats: The number of TCRs above 1 in 1000 frequency did not change after DPC sensitization.

Germline V gene sequence: CDR1 SGHVS, CDR2 FQNEAQ. This CDR3 has 17 residues. This chain uses TRBV7-8 with TRBJ2-6; D remains ambiguous. The sequence derives from a female donor in good health. The CDR3 region has the DNA TGTGCCAGCAGCGTAGCCCCTCCGGGCTCTGGGGCCAACGTCCTGACTTTC. Encoded protein: CASSVAPPGSGANVLTF.